The T cell receptor beta chain described here comes from a study of T cells after yellow fever vaccination. The study's findings and limits: There was a possibility that FACS-sorted repertoires contained abundant clonotypes contaminating from the bulk population. Compared with primary, the secondary response was weaker and peaked at day 5, not 15.

TCR cDNA was made by 5'RACE template switching, adding a universal primer site and UMIs. MiXCR, run by TCRdb on the 5' RACE reads, gives a single entry per CDR3 protein. The data contain a few hundred thousand distinct CDR3 sequences, about a sixth of them seen just once; the ten biggest clones take up roughly a sixth. This clonotype was found many times. Its specificity is not known. Germline-derived CDR1 and CDR2 are MGHRA and YSYEKL. The CDR3 has 15 amino acids. J lost 8 bases, V lost 1 base, and 7 bases had no gene match. The sequences come from PBMCs, collected roughly 5 days after the first yellow fever vaccination. This chain connects TRBV4-1 to TRBJ1-3, with TRBD1 matching over 8 bases. This TCR derives from a young man who received the YFV17D yellow fever vaccine. This chain's CDR3 is CASSQVQGAMDTIYF. The CDR3 DNA reads as TGCGCCAGCAGCCAAGTTCAGGGGGCGATGGACACCATATATTTT.